The sequence of this TCR beta chain was determined in a study of shared clonotypes between healthy human individuals. Points from the study as a whole: The sole specimen, blood, was sampled, and tissue repertoires likely differ. How much donors shared clonotypes was expected to be affected by sequencing depth. Sharing across four donors was highest in naive CD4 (around 5%) and lowest in memory CD8 (0.4%).

Note on this clone: What it binds is unknown. In the same sample, other DNA sequences code for this CDR3.

Trimming removed 0 bases from V and 6 bases from J, with 6 bases in between. CDR3 length equals 12 residues. Germline V lookup: CDR1 SGHTA, CDR2 FQGNSA. Measured with immunoSEQ multiplex PCR; TCRdb has only the in-frame clones, and not every one. Among approximately 980,000 clones listed, about three quarters were seen once. The TCR sequence derives from a man younger than 35 in good health. Material: memory CD4+ T cells sorted from blood. Noted subset: CD45RA-negative fraction. J is TRBJ2-7 and V is TRBV7-2; tentatively, D is TRBD1 (5 bases). For the CDR3, the DNA is TGTGCCAGCAGCTTAGCGGGGCGCGAGCAGTACTTC. Amino acid sequence: CASSLAGREQYF.